This TCR beta chain was retrieved from a study of blood T cell repertoires in COVID-19 (TCRdb year 2020). Study-wide context: The collaborator samples originated in the United States, Italy and Spain and spanned the acute and convalescent phases of COVID-19. The prospective study material was composed of cDNA or gDNA derived from T cells, B-cell-depleted T cells, or PBMCs. Subjects who had been exposed to COVID-19, were actively infected with it, or had recovered from it provided the deeply sampled blood TCRbeta repertoires that made up the dataset. The repertoires were released in a freely available public database intended as a resource for research on the immune response to SARS-CoV-2. The samples were drawn from two sources: the first 160 participants of the ongoing ImmuneRACE study, and fewer than 1,500 subjects contributed by 6 global collaborators. A de-identified subject ID, COVID-19 status, age in years and sex were almost always included in the sample metadata. Where available, HLA class I and class II types were obtained from metadata supplied by the sample provider rather than from assay-based typing.

What the research found in general, with its limitations: The amount of clinical and demographic metadata varied by source and participant and was provided uncurated.

The immunoSEQ Assay, a bias-controlled multiplex PCR, was used to amplify TCRbeta CDR3 regions from genomic DNA. On the authors' methods: Within the assay, amplification of reference gene primers was used to estimate how many nucleated cells each sample contained. Sequence reads were collapsed and filtered to measure the absolute abundance of every unique TCRbeta CDR3 rearrangement. For each sample, productive Simpson clonality was calculated as the square root of Simpson's diversity index over productive rearrangements. TCRdb took this table from immuneACCESS and kept in-frame rearrangements with V and J called. Such tables lack part of the clones; where checked against another copy, unresolved V genes explain under half of the gap, and the rest is unexplained. D and trimming come from the DNA, and the V and J calls and clone size come from that table. Within this sample are 300,000 to 350,000 clones, with around nine tenths of them counted one time only. The ten largest make up 6.5% to 8% of the sample.

As regards this clone: The antigen this receptor binds is unknown. No much larger clone exists at a distance of one base, and base qualities are not known.

Reading from cysteine to phenylalanine, the CDR3 counts 15 amino acids. Left in the record is the CDR3 DNA by itself, 45 bases read in frame from the first base. The germline V gene provides CDR1 MNHEY and CDR2 SVGAGI. Trimmed from V: 6 bases; trimmed from J: 7 bases; junction bases lacking a gene match: 15. At one collaborating source in Seattle, patients were enrolled during active infection and were followed longitudinally through the course of disease. The collaborating institutions used their own protocols to collect whole blood in K2EDTA tubes. For TCRbeta analysis, collaborators shipped samples in one of three forms: frozen whole blood, isolated PBMCs, or DNA extracted from either of those sample types.

Sequencing was performed on peripheral blood. The V and J segments used are TRBV6-5 and TRBJ2-7; 7 nucleotides in the junction match TRBD1. The TCR sequence derives from a woman aged 25 to 39 with COVID-19, enrolled during active disease. The DNA is as follows: TGTGCCAGCAGGACCGGGACAGAGGACCTATTGGAGCAGTACTTC. Its protein product is CASRTGTEDLLEQYF.